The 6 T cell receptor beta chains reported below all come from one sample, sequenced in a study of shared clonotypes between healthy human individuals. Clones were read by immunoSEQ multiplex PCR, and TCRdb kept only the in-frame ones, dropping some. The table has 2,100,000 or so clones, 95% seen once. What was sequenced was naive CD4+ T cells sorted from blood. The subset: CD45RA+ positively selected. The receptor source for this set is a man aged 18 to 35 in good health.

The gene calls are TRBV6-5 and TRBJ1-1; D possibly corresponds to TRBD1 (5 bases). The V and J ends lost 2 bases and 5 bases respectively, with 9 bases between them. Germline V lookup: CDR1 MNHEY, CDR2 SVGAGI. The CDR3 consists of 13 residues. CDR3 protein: CASSYGRVTEAFF. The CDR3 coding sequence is TGTGCCAGCAGTTACGGCAGGGTGACTGAAGCTTTCTTT.

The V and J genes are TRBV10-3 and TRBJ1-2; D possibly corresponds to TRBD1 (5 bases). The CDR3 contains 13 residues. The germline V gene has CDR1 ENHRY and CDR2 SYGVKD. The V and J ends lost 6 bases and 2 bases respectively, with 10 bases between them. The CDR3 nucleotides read TGTGCCATCAGGGAGACAGTGAACTATGGCTACACCTTC. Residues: CAIRETVNYGYTF.

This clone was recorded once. The CDR3 loop is CASSTGQAYNSPLHF. DNA for the CDR3: TGTGCCAGCAGCACGGGACAGGCCTATAATTCACCCCTCCACTTT. The chain joins TRBV7-2 to TRBJ1-6; 8 nucleotides agree with TRBD1. V was pared by 5 bases and J by 2 bases, with 2 bases of the junction left unmatched. This CDR3 is 15 amino acids long. In germline, CDR1 is SGHTA, CDR2 FQGNSA.

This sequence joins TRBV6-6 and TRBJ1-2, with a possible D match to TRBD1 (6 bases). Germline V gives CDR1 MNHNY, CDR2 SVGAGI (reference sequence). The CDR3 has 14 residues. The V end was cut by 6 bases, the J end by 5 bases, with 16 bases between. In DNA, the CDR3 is TGTGCCAGCAGCCCCTCAGGGGCCTCATATGGCTACACCTTC. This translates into CASSPSGASYGYTF.

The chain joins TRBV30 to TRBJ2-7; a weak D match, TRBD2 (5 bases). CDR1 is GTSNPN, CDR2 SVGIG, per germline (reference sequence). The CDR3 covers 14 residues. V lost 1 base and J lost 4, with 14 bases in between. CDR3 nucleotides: TGTGCCTGGAGTGGTTCTAGCCCCTTGTACGAGCAGTACTTC. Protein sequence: CAWSGSSPLYEQYF.

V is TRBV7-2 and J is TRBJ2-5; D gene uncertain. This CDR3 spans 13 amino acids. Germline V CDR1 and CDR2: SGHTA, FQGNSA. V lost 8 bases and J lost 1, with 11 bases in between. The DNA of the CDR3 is TGTGCCAGCCGAATAGGCGGCCAAGAGACCCAGTACTTC. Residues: CASRIGGQETQYF.